This T cell receptor beta chain was captured by sequencing in a study of CD8 T cells in ankylosing spondylitis. Losses at the gene ends were 5 bases for V and 3 bases for J; bases not matched to a gene: 4. This CDR3 region has 14 residues. Germline CDR1 and CDR2: SGHTA and FQGNSA. This clonotype was detected ten times or more. The antigen remains unidentified. General study findings and limits: Significant enrichment of disease-linked clones was reported in matched ankylosing spondylitis synovial fluid. Apparently characteristic of ankylosing spondylitis blood was a TCR beta motif (under ten highly homologous variants).

TCRdb reanalysed the 5' RACE reads using MiXCR and keeps one entry per CDR3 protein. The repertoire consists of more than 500,000 distinct CDR3 sequences, with 5.3% occurring once and the leading ten covering around 3.6%. The chain combines TRBV7-2 with TRBJ2-5, with 9 bases aligning to TRBD1. Sequenced sample: blood, either unsorted or a sorted T cell fraction (not recorded which). This clonotype was obtained from a male donor with ankylosing spondylitis. DNA of the CDR3: TGTGCCAGCAGCAAGACAGGGGGAAAAGAGACCCAGTACTTC. This encodes CASSKTGGKETQYF.